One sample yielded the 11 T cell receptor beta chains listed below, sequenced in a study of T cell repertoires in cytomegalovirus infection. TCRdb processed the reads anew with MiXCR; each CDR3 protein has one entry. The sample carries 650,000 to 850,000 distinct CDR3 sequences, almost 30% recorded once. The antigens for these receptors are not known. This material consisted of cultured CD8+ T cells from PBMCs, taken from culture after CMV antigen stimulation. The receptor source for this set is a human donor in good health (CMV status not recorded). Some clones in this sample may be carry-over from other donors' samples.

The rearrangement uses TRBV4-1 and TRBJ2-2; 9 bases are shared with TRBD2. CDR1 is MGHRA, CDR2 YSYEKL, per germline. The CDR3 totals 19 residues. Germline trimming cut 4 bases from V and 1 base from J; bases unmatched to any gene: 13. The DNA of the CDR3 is TGCGCCAGCAGCCCACAAGATAGCGGGGGAGAGCTGAACACCGGGGAGCTGTTTTTT. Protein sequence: CASSPQDSGGELNTGELFF.

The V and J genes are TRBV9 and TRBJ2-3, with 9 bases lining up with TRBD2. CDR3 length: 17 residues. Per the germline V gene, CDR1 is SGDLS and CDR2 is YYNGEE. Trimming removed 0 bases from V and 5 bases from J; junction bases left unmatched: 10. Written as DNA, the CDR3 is TGTGCCAGCAGCGTAGACGGAGGCGGGGGGGCCGAAGATACGCAGTATTTT. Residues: CASSVDGGGGAEDTQYF.

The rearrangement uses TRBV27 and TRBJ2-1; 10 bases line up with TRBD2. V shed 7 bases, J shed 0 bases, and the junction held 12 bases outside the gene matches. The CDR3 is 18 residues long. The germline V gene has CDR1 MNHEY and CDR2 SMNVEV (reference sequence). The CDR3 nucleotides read TGTGCCAGCACCTTAGCGGGGGGCCATTCTTTCTCCTACAATGAGCAGTTCTTC. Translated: CASTLAGGHSFSYNEQFF.

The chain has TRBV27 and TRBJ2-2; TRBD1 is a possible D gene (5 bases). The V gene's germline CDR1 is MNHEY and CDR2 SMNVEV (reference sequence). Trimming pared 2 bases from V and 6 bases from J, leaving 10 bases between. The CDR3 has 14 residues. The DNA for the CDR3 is TGTGCCAGCAGTTTAGTAGGGGATGCCGGGGAGCTGTTTTTT. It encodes CASSLVGDAGELFF.

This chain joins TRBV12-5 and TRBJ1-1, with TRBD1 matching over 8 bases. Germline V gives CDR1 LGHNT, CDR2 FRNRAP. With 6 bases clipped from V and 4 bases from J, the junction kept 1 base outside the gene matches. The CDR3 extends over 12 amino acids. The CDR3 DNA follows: TGTGCTAGTGGGACAGGGGTCACTGAAGCTTTCTTT. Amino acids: CASGTGVTEAFF.

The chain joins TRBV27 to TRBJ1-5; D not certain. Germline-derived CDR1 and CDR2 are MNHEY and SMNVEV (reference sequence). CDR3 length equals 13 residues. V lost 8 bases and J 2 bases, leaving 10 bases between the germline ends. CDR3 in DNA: TGTGCCAGCGCTTATGGAGGCAATCAGCCCCAGCATTTT. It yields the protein CASAYGGNQPQHF.

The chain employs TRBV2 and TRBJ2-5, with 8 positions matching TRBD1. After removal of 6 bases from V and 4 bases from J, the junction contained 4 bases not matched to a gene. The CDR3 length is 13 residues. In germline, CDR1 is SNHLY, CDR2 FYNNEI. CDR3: CASRETGAETQYF. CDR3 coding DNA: TGTGCCAGCAGGGAGACAGGGGCAGAGACCCAGTACTTC.

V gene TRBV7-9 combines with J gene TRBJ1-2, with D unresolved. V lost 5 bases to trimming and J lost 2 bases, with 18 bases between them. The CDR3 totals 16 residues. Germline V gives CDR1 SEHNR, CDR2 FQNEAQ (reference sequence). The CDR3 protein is CASSAETLRRNYGYTF. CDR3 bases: TGTGCCAGCAGCGCTGAGACACTCCGGAGAAACTATGGCTACACCTTC.

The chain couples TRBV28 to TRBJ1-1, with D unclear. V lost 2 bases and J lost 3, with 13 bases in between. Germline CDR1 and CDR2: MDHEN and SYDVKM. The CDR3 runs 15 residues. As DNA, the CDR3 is TGTGCCAGCAGTTTAGTAGGGTTGTCGGACACTGAAGCTTTCTTT. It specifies CASSLVGLSDTEAFF.

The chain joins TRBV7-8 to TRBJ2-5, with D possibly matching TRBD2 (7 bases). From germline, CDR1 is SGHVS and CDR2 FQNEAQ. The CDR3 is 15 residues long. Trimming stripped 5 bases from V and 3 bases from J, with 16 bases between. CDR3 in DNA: TGTGCCAGCAGCATACTAGGGGGGGGAGAAGAGACCCAGTACTTC. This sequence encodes CASSILGGGEETQYF.

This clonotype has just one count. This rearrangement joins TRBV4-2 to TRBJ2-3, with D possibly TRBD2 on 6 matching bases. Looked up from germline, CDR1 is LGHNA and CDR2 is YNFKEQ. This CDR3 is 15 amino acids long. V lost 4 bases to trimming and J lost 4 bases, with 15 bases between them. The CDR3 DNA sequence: TGTGCCAGCAGCCTGGGACTGGGGATGGCAGATACGCAGTATTTT. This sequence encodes CASSLGLGMADTQYF.